Given below is one T cell receptor (beta chain) in context. Its antigen is undetermined. This entry comes from a study of Ad26.COV2.S vaccination and SARS-CoV-2 variants. The treatment was: approximately 18 received Ad26.COV2.S at low or high dose, single or two shots; five or six received placebo; per-sample allocation not given. It was on day 63 after the first vaccine or placebo injection that samples were taken. Study-wide points: Whether participants received vaccine or placebo, their non-spike TCR breadth was similar. Vaccinees reportedly had broad spike-specific CD8+ and CD4+ T cell responses.

The CDR3 length is 15 residues. From germline, CDR1 is SGHRS and CDR2 YFSETQ. The ends lost 4 bases at V and 1 base at J; junction bases unmatched: 2. The protocol was immunoSEQ multiplex PCR, while the TCRdb copy is restricted to in-frame clones and leaves out a portion. This repertoire shows approximately 350,000 clones, over 75% found once; its top ten account for 3.4%. The receptor's source is a person between 18 and 60 years old who received the Ad26.COV2.S COVID-19 vaccine or a placebo. The chain is built from TRBV5-1 and TRBJ2-2, with 9 bases identical to TRBD2. This material consisted of peripheral blood, taken in a trial of Ad26.COV2.S vaccine versus placebo. For the CDR3, the DNA is TGCGCCAGCAGCCTTAGCGGGGGGAACACCGGGGAGCTGTTTTTT. Translating gives CASSLSGGNTGELFF.